The clone carrying this TCR beta chain was seen only a few times. This entry comes from a study of T cells in Graves' hyperthyroidism and ophthalmopathy. Looked up from germline, CDR1 is KGHDR and CDR2 is SFDVKD. Losses at the gene ends were 4 bases for V and 3 bases for J; bases not matched to a gene: 12. CDR3 length: 17 residues. Template material for amplifying TCR beta CDR3 regions consisted of RNA transcripts. First-round RT-PCR with HTBI primers amplified the TCR CDR3 region. Each CDR3 protein gets one entry after TCRdb re-called the multiplex PCR reads with MiXCR. The repertoire consists of 550,000 to 850,000 distinct CDR3 sequences, with around a sixth occurring once and the leading ten covering around 15%.

J is TRBJ2-3 and V is TRBV24-1, with TRBD1 matching 7 bases. This TCR was sampled from a woman aged 45-65 years with Graves' hyperthyroidism that later progressed to Graves' ophthalmopathy. The sample comprised blood. CDR3 residues: CATSDNTGAVLTDTQYF. The DNA of the CDR3 is TGTGCCACCAGTGACAATACAGGGGCTGTTTTAACAGATACGCAGTATTTT.